The 16 T cell receptor beta chains given below trace back to one sample, sequenced in a study of blood T cell repertoires in COVID-19. The repertoire was sequenced with immunoSEQ multiplex PCR; TCRdb's copy has only in-frame clones and lacks some. Of 140,000 to 150,000 clones in the sample, approximately 80% were seen once. Sequencing was done on a sample of peripheral blood. All receptors come from a human donor with acute or convalescent COVID-19. The donor label of this sample is uncertain.

The chain combines TRBV6-5 with TRBJ2-7; a possible D gene is TRBD1 (5 bases). The V and J ends lost 4 bases and 1 base respectively, with 11 bases between them. Germline V gene lookup returns CDR1 MNHEY and CDR2 SVGAGI. This CDR3 region has 14 residues. The CDR3 spells CASSSTAGSYEQYV. DNA of the CDR3: TGTGCCAGCAGTTCCACGGCAGGGTCCTACGAGCAGTACGTC.

The CDR3 DNA reads as TGTGCCAGCAGCCAAGAGAGGACAGCCTTCTCTGGGGCCAACGTCCTGACTTTC. Translation gives CASSQERTAFSGANVLTF. The V gene is TRBV3-1 (or the pseudogene TRBV3-2), the J gene TRBJ2-6; a weak D match, TRBD1 (6 bases). Germline CDR1 LGHDT, CDR2 YNNKEL (reference sequence). Between the trimmed V and J ends, which lost 0 bases and 0 bases, there was a span of 12 bases. The CDR3 has 18 amino acids.

Comment on this clone: Other nucleotide sequences from this sample produce the same CDR3. The V gene is TRBV24-1, the J gene TRBJ2-3; 9 bases are a match to TRBD1. CDR3 length: 16 amino acids. The V segment lost 4 bases and the J segment 2 bases; nucleotides outside the gene matches: 6. Germline CDR1 KGHDR, CDR2 SFDVKD. The CDR3 spells CATSDPGQGITDTQYF. CDR3 nucleotide sequence: TGTGCCACCAGTGACCCGGGACAGGGAATCACAGATACGCAGTATTTT.

The rearrangement links TRBV5-1 to TRBJ2-1; 9 bases agree with TRBD1. The CDR3 spans 16 residues. With V trimmed by 4 bases and J by 5 bases, 10 bases remained unmatched. The germline V gene has CDR1 SGHRS and CDR2 YFSETQ. This chain's CDR3 is CASSRGDREINNEQFF. The CDR3 DNA reads TGCGCCAGCAGCAGGGGGGACAGGGAAATTAACAATGAGCAGTTCTTC.

This rearrangement joins TRBV9 to TRBJ1-1; 10 nucleotides line up with TRBD1. The CDR3 contains 15 residues. Losses at the gene ends were 4 bases for V and 4 bases for J; bases not matched to a gene: 7. CDR1 and CDR2 from the germline V gene are SGDLS and YYNGEE. In DNA, the CDR3 is TGTGCCAGCAGCCCTAGGACAGGGGGAAGCACTGAAGCTTTCTTT. Translation: CASSPRTGGSTEAFF. The whole variable domain, filled in from reference TRBV9 and TRBJ1-1, reads DSGVTQTPKHLITATGQRVTLRCSPRSGDLSVYWYQQSLDQGLQFLIQYYNGEERAKGNILERFSAQQFPDLHSELNLSSLELGDSALYFCASSPRTGGSTEAFFGQGTRLTVV.

This chain joins TRBV5-1 and TRBJ2-3, with TRBD2 matching 10 bases. V trimming: 2 bases; J trimming: 5 bases; junction bases outside the gene matches: 8. The CDR3 has 16 amino acids. The germline V gene encodes CDR1 SGHRS and CDR2 YFSETQ. For the CDR3, the DNA is TGCGCCAGCAGCTTTCGAAGCGGGGGGGCAAAAGATACGCAGTATTTT. Protein product: CASSFRSGGAKDTQYF. Supplemented by reference TRBV5-1 and TRBJ2-3, the full variable domain reads KAGVTQTPRYLIKTRGQQVTLSCSPISGHRSVSWYQQTPGQGLQFLFEYFSETQRNKGNFPGRFSGRQFSNSRSEMNVSTLELGDSALYLCASSFRSGGAKDTQYFGPGTRLTVL.

V gene TRBV2 combines with J gene TRBJ1-5; no clear D gene. Germline-derived CDR1 and CDR2 are SNHLY and FYNNEI. The V and J ends lost 7 bases and 2 bases respectively, with 9 bases between them. CDR3 length: 13 residues. This CDR3 is CASKFSGNQPQHF. The CDR3 DNA sequence: TGTGCCAGCAAGTTCAGTGGCAATCAGCCCCAGCATTTT.

This clone has only one observation. The chain is built from TRBV20-1 and TRBJ1-6; TRBD1 aligns across 9 bases. With V trimmed by 5 bases and J by 0 bases, 5 bases remained unmatched. Germline lookup yields CDR1 DFQATT and CDR2 SNEGSKA (reference sequence). This CDR3 spans 16 amino acids. CDR3 sequence (DNA): TGCAGTGCTCGTGGGACAGGGAGCTCCTATAATTCACCCCTCCACTTT. Translating it yields CSARGTGSSYNSPLHF.

There are a few counts of this clone. The chain is built from TRBV29-1 and TRBJ1-4; TRBD1 matches at 10 bases. Germline V gene data show CDR1 as SQVTM and CDR2 as ANQGSEA. The CDR3 loop spans 15 amino acids. V shed 4 bases, J shed 8 bases, and the junction held 10 bases outside the gene matches. CDR3 in amino acids: CSVGGGTGVWEKLFF. CDR3 DNA sequence: TGCAGCGTTGGGGGAGGGACAGGGGTGTGGGAAAAACTGTTTTTT.

This clone has just one count. The V and J genes are TRBV6-5 and TRBJ2-2; 9 bases agree with TRBD1. The CDR3 covers 15 residues. Germline V CDR1 and CDR2: MNHEY, SVGAGI. The V gene end was trimmed by 6 bases and the J gene end by 4 bases; junction bases not matched to a gene: 6. The chain's CDR3 is CASRIRDRATGELFF. The CDR3 DNA is TGTGCCAGCAGGATCCGGGACAGGGCCACCGGGGAGCTGTTTTTT.

The chain uses TRBV19 and TRBJ1-4, with D unresolved. This CDR3 comprises 12 residues. Deletions cut 10 bases from V and 8 bases from J, with 14 bases between. The germline gives CDR1 LNHDA, CDR2 SQIVND (reference sequence). The CDR3 here is CATSTMEEKLFF. CDR3 bases: TGTGCCACAAGTACGATGGAGGAAAAACTGTTTTTT.

This chain uses TRBV20-1 with TRBJ2-3; D unresolved. The germline CDR1 and CDR2 sequences are DFQATT and SNEGSKA (reference sequence). V dropped 4 bases and J dropped 6 bases, with 8 bases sitting between them. This CDR3 has 11 residues. CDR3 bases: TGCAGTGCTACACTGGTGGATACGCAGTATTTT. It is translated as CSATLVDTQYF.

This clone was seen more than once but under ten times. Here the CDR3 DNA reads TGTGCCTGGAGTGAGGACAGTCTCTACGAGCAGTACGTC. It codes for CAWSEDSLYEQYV. The chain couples TRBV30 to TRBJ2-7, with D possibly matching TRBD1 (6 bases). This CDR3 comprises 13 residues. Trimming stripped 1 base from V and 3 bases from J, with 10 bases between. Looked up from germline, CDR1 is GTSNPN and CDR2 is SVGIG (reference sequence).

The chain uses TRBV5-1 and TRBJ2-1; D uncertain. V lost 3 bases and J 0 bases, leaving 10 bases between the germline ends. The length of the CDR3 is 15 residues. Germline V lookup: CDR1 SGHRS, CDR2 YFSETQ. The CDR3 nucleotides are TGCGCCAGCAGCTACAGATTACTCTCCTACAATGAGCAGTTCTTC. This translates into CASSYRLLSYNEQFF.

The rearrangement links TRBV2 to TRBJ1-3; unclear D gene. The CDR3 is 13 residues long. Germline V gene data show CDR1 as SNHLY and CDR2 as FYNNEI. V was shortened by 7 bases and J by 0 bases, with 7 bases between the two germline ends. The DNA for the CDR3 is TGTGCCAGCACGTCGAGCTCTGGAAACACCATATATTTT. The encoded protein is CASTSSSGNTIYF.

This clone was seen a single time. The J gene is TRBJ2-7, the V gene TRBV7-8; D is ambiguous. The germline V and J ends were trimmed by 5 bases and 1 base, with 3 bases remaining between them. The CDR3 extends over 11 amino acids. The V gene's germline CDR1 is SGHVS and CDR2 FQNEAQ. CDR3 sequence reads: CASSLSYEQYF. CDR3 DNA: TGTGCCAGCAGCCTATCCTACGAGCAGTACTTC.